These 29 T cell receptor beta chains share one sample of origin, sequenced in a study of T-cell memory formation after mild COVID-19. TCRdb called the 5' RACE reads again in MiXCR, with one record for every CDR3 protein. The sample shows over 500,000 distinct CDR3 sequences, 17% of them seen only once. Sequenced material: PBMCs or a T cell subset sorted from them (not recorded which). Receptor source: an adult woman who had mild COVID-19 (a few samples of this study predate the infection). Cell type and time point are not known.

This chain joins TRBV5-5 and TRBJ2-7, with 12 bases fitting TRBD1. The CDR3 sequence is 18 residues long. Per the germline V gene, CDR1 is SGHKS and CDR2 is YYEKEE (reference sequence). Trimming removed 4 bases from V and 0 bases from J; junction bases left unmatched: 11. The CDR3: CASSAVGTGGPSSYEQYF. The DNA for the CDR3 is TGTGCCAGCAGCGCGGTCGGGACAGGGGGCCCTAGCTCCTACGAGCAGTACTTC.

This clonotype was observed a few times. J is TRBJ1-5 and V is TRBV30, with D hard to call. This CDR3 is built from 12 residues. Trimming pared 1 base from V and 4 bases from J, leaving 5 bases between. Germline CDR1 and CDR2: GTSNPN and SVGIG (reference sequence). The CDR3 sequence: CAWSERNQPQHF. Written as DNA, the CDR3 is TGTGCCTGGAGTGAGCGAAATCAGCCCCAGCATTTT.

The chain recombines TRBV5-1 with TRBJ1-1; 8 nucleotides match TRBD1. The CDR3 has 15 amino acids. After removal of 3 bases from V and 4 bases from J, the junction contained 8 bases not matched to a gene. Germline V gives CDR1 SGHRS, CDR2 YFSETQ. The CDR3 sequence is CASSSDRVAGTEAFF. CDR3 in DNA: TGCGCCAGCAGCTCGGACAGGGTGGCAGGCACTGAAGCTTTCTTT.

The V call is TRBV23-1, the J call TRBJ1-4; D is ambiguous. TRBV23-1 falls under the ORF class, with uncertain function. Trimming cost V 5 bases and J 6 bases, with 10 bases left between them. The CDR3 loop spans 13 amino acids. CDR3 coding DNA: TGCGCCAGCAGTAGTACTTATCATGAAAAACTGTTTTTT. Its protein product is CASSSTYHEKLFF.

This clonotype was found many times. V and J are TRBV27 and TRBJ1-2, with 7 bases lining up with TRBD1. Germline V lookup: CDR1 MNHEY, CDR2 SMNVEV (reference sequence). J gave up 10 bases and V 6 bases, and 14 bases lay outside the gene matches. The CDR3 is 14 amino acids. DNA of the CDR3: TGTGCCAGCAGCCCAACCCGGACAGGCAGACACTACACCTTC. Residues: CASSPTRTGRHYTF.

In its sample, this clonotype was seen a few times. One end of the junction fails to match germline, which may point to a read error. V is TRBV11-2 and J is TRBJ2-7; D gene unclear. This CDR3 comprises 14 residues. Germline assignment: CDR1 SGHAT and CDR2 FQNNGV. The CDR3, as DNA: TGTGCCAGCAGCGTAGAGCCTAACTCCTACGAGCAGTACTTC. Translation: CASSVEPNSYEQYF.

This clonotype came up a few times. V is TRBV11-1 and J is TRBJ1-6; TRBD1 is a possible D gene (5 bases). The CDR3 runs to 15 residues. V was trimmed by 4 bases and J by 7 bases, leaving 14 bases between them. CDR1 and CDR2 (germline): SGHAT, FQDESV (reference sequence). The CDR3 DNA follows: TGTGCCAGCAGCTCGACCCGGGACGGGAATTCACCCCTCCACTTT. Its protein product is CASSSTRDGNSPLHF.

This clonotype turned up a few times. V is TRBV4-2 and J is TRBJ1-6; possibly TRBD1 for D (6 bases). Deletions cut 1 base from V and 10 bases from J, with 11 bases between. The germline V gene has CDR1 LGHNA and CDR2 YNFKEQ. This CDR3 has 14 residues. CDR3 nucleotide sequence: TGTGCCAGCAGCCAAGGCAGGGGTGGCTCACCCCTCCACTTT. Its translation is CASSQGRGGSPLHF.

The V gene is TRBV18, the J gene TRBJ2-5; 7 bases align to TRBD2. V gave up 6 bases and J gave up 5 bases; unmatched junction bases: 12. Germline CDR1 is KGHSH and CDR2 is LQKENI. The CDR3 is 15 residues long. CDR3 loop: CASSGATSLGETQYF. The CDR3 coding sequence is TGTGCCAGCTCGGGCGCGACTAGCCTCGGGGAGACCCAGTACTTC.

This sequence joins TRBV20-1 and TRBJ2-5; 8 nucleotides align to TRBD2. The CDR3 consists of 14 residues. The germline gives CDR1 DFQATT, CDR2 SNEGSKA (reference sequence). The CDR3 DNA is TGCAGCGCCCAGCGGGAGTGGGGGCTAGAGACCCAGTACTTC. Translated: CSAQREWGLETQYF.

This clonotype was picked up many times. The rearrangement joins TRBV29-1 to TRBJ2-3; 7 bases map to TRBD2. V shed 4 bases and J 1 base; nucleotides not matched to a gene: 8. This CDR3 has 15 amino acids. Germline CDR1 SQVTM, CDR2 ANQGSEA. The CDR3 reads CSVVGGGRGTDTQYF. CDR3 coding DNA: TGCAGCGTTGTCGGGGGAGGGCGCGGCACAGATACGCAGTATTTT.

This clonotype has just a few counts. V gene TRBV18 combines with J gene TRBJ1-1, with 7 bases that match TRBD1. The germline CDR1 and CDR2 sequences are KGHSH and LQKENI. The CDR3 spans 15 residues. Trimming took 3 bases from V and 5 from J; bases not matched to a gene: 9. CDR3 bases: TGTGCCAGCTCACCGTTTGCAGGGGGAGTAACTGAAGCTTTCTTT. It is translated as CASSPFAGGVTEAFF.

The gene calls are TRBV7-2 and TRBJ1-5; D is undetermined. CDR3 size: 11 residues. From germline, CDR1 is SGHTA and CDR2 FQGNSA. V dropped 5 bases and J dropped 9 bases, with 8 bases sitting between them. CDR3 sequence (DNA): TGTGCCAGCAGCGACCCGGGGCCCCAGCATTTT. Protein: CASSDPGPQHF. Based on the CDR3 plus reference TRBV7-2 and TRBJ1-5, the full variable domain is GAGVSQSPSNKVTEKGKDVELRCDPISGHTALYWYRQSLGQGLEFLIYFQGNSAPDKSGLPSDRFSAERTGGSVSTLTIQRTQQEDSAVYLCASSDPGPQHFGDGTRLSIL.

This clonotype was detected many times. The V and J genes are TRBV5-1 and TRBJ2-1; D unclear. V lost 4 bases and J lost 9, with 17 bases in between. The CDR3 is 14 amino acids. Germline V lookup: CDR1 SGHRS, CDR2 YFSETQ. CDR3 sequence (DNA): TGCGCCAGCAGCCCCTTTGACTCCTCAGGTGAGCAGTTCTTC. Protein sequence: CASSPFDSSGEQFF. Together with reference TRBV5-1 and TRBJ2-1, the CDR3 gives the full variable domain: KAGVTQTPRYLIKTRGQQVTLSCSPISGHRSVSWYQQTPGQGLQFLFEYFSETQRNKGNFPGRFSGRQFSNSRSEMNVSTLELGDSALYLCASSPFDSSGEQFFGPGTRLTVL.

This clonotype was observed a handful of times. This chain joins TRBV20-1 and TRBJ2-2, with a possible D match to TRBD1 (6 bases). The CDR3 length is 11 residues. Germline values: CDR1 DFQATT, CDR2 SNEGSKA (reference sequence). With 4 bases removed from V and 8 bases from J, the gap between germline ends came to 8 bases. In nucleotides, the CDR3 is TGCAGTGCTAAACAGGGTGGGGAGCTGTTTTTT. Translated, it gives CSAKQGGELFF.

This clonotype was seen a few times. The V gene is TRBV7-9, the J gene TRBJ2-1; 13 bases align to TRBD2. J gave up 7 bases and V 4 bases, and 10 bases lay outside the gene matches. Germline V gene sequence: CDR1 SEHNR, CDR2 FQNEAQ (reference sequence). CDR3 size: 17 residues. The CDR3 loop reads CASSSQRGLAGLNEQFF. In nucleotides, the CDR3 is TGTGCCAGCAGCTCCCAGAGGGGACTAGCGGGGCTGAATGAGCAGTTCTTC.

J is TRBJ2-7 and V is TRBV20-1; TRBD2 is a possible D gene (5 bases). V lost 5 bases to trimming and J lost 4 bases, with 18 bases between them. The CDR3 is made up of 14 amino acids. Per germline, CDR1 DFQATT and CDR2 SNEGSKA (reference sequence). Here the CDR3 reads CSAQFAGSAYEQYF. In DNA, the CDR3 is TGCAGTGCTCAATTTGCGGGTTCGGCGTACGAGCAGTACTTC.

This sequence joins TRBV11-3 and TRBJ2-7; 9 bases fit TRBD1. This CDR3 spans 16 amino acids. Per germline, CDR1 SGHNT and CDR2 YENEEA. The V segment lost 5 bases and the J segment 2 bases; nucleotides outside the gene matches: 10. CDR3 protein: CASSLPGTGTTYEQYF. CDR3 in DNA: TGTGCCAGCAGCCTTCCCGGGACAGGGACCACCTACGAGCAGTACTTC. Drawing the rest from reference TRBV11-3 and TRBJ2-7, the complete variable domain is EAGVVQSPRYKIIEKKQPVAFWCNPISGHNTLYWYLQNLGQGPELLIRYENEEAVDDSQLPKDRFSAERLKGVDSTLKIQPAELGDSAVYLCASSLPGTGTTYEQYFGPGTRLTVT.

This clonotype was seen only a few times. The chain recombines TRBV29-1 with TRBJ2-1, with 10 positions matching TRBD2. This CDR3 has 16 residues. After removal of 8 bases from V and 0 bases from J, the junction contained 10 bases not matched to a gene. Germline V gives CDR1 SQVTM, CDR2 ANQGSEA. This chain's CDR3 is CSFPSGRASSYNEQFF. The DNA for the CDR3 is TGCAGCTTTCCGAGCGGGAGGGCAAGCTCCTACAATGAGCAGTTCTTC.

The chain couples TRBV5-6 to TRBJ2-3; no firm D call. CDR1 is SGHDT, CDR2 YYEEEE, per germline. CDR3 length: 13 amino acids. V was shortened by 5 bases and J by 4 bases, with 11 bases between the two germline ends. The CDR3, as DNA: TGTGCCAGCAGGACCCCGGTAGCAGATACGCAGTATTTT. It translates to CASRTPVADTQYF.

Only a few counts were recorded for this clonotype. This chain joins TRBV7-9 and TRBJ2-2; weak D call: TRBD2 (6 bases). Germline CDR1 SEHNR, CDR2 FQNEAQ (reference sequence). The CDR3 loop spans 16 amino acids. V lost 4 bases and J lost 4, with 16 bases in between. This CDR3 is CASSSLGGVGTGELFF. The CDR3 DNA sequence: TGTGCCAGCAGCTCCTTGGGGGGAGTTGGCACCGGGGAGCTGTTTTTT.

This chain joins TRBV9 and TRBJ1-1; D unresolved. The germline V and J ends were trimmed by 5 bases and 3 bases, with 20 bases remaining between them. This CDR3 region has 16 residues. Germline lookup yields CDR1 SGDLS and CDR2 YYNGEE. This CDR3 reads CASSYQQGWVDTEAFF. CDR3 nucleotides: TGTGCCAGCAGTTACCAACAAGGATGGGTGGACACTGAAGCTTTCTTT.

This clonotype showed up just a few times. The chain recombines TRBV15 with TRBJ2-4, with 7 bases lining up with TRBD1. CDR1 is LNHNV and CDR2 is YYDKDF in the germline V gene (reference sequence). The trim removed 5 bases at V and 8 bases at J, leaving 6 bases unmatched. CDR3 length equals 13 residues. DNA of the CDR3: TGTGCCACCAGCCCGCTTCAGGGGGACATTCAGTACTTC. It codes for CATSPLQGDIQYF.

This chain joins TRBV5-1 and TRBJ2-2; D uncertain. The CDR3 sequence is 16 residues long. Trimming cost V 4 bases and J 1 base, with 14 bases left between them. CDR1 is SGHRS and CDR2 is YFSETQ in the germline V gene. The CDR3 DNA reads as TGCGCCAGCAGCGTGACTGTTCTAGGGAACACCGGGGAGCTGTTTTTT. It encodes CASSVTVLGNTGELFF.

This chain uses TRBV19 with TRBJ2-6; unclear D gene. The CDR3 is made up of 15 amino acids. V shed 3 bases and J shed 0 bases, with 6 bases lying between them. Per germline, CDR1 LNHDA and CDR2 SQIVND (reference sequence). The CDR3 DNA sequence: TGTGCCAGTAGTATGGGCAGCTCTGGGGCCAACGTCCTGACTTTC. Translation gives CASSMGSSGANVLTF.

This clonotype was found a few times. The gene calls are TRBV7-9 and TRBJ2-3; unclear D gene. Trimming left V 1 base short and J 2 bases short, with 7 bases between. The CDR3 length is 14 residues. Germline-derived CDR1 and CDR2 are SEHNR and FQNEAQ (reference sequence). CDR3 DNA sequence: TGTGCCAGCAGCTTAGAGCCGGCCACAGATACGCAGTATTTT. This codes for CASSLEPATDTQYF.

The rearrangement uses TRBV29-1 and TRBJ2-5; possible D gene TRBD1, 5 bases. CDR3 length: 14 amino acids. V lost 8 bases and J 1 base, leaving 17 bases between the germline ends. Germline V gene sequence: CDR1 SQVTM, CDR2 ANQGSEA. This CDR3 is CSFLGQELQETQYF. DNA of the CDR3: TGCAGCTTCTTGGGGCAGGAGCTCCAAGAGACCCAGTACTTC.

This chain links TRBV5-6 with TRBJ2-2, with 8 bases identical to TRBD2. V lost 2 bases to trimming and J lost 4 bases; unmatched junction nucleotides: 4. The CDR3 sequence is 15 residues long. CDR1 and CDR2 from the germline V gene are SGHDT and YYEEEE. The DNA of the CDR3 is TGTGCCAGCAGCTTACTAGCGGAGCTCACCGGGGAGCTGTTTTTT. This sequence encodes CASSLLAELTGELFF.

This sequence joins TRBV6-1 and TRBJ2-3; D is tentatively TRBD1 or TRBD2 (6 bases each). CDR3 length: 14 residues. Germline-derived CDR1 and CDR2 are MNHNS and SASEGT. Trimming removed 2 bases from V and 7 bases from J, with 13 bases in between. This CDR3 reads CASSERGDRHTQYF. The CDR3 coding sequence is TGTGCCAGCAGTGAAAGGGGGGATCGGCATACGCAGTATTTT.